This T cell receptor beta chain is from a study of control samples from healthy donors and cancer patients. The CDR3 contains 15 residues. V trimming: 6 bases; J trimming: 6 bases; junction bases outside the gene matches: 8. Germline V gene data show CDR1 as LGHDT and CDR2 as YNNKEL (reference sequence). TCRdb's copy holds only in-frame clones and misses some; the assay was immunoSEQ multiplex PCR. The table has tens of thousands of clones, roughly four fifths seen once. The V and J genes are TRBV3-1 (or the pseudogene TRBV3-2) and TRBJ2-1; 10 bases are shared with TRBD2. Sequencing input: blood. The TCR was taken from a woman aged 55-70 years in good health. CDR3 coding DNA: TGTGCCAGCAGACGGGCTAGCGGGGGCCCCAATGAGCAGTTCTTC. Its protein product is CASRRASGGPNEQFF.